A single sample is the source of the 28 T cell receptor beta chains below, sequenced in a study of shared clonotypes between healthy human individuals (dated by TCRdb to 2020 to 2022). The protocol used for the library was the immunoSEQ multiplex PCR assay. This is the immuneACCESS table as TCRdb keeps it, with only in-frame sequences that have V and J called. A part of the clones is gone; compared with another copy, unresolved V genes explain less than half, and the rest is unexplained. The sample table holds 1.4 million or so clones, of which approximately 98.5% were seen once. Approximately 0.4% of the sample comes from the top ten. The sequencing input was naive CD4+ T cells sorted from blood. The intended sense of this specimen's cell subset or site label: CD45RA+ positively selected. The receptor set was obtained from a man aged 30-40 years in good health.

Worth noting for this clone: Other DNA sequences in this specimen translate into the identical CDR3. This chain connects TRBV28 to TRBJ2-7; a possible D gene is TRBD1 (5 bases). The V end lost 6 bases, the J end lost 3 bases, and 15 bases lay between the germline ends. The CDR3 is 14 amino acids. Germline CDR1 MDHEN, CDR2 SYDVKM. The CDR3 nucleotides read TGTGCCAGCAGACGGCAGGGTAGTAGCTACGAGCAGTACTTC. Translation: CASRRQGSSYEQYF.

The chain uses TRBV14 and TRBJ2-3, with TRBD2 as a possible D gene (6 bases). CDR3 length: 16 amino acids. Germline V gene data show CDR1 as SGHDN and CDR2 as FVKESK. Trimming removed 4 bases from V and 2 bases from J, with 16 bases in between. The CDR3 protein is CASSLRRGWNTDTQYF. The DNA of the CDR3 is TGTGCCAGCAGCCTACGGCGGGGTTGGAACACAGATACGCAGTATTTT. Based on the CDR3 plus reference TRBV14 and TRBJ2-3, the full variable domain is EAGVTQFPSHSVIEKGQTVTLRCDPISGHDNLYWYRRVMGKEIKFLLHFVKESKQDESGMPNNRFLAERTGGTYSTLKVQPAELEDSGVYFCASSLRRGWNTDTQYFGPGTRLTVL.

This clone was seen a single time. The chain combines TRBV7-2 with TRBJ2-7; D is unresolved. Germline CDR1 reads SGHTA; CDR2 reads FQGNSA. The CDR3 length is 12 residues. Trimming stripped 1 base from V and 6 bases from J, with 7 bases between. The CDR3 loop reads CASSLDLSEQYF. For the CDR3, the DNA is TGTGCCAGCAGCTTAGATCTCAGCGAGCAGTACTTC.

This chain links TRBV6-6 with TRBJ1-1, with no clear D. The V gene lost 2 bases and the J gene lost 2 bases, with 12 bases spanning the gap. CDR1 is MNHNY, CDR2 SVGAGI, per germline (reference sequence). CDR3 length equals 15 residues. CDR3 nucleotides: TGTGCCAGCAGTTACAGGGTCGGTCGAAACACTGAAGCTTTCTTT. Protein: CASSYRVGRNTEAFF.

This clone was detected only once. This chain uses TRBV14 with TRBJ2-3; 11 positions match TRBD2. Trimming took 8 bases from V and 6 from J; bases not matched to a gene: 10. Germline V gives CDR1 SGHDN, CDR2 FVKESK. The CDR3 covers 15 residues. The CDR3 here is CASGHTSGSPDTQYF. The CDR3 coding sequence is TGTGCCAGCGGACACACTAGCGGGAGTCCGGATACGCAGTATTTT.

This clone was recorded a few times. The genes are TRBV6-1 and TRBJ1-5, with TRBD1 matching over 8 bases. Unmatched junction bases numbered 11, after V lost 3 bases and J lost 7 bases. The CDR3 is 16 amino acids. Germline CDR1 MNHNS, CDR2 SASEGT. The CDR3 protein is CASSERIQGAGQPQHF. The CDR3 DNA reads TGTGCCAGCAGTGAGAGAATCCAGGGGGCAGGCCAGCCCCAGCATTTT.

This clone was observed a single time. V usage is TRBV5-8 and J usage is TRBJ2-7; D is perhaps TRBD1 or TRBD2 (5 bases each). The CDR3 extends over 14 amino acids. Germline assignment: CDR1 SGHTS and CDR2 YDEGEE. Trimming removed 4 bases from V and 0 bases from J, with 11 bases in between. The CDR3 sequence: CASSPGLFSYEQYF. CDR3 coding DNA: TGTGCCAGCAGCCCGGGGCTGTTCTCCTACGAGCAGTACTTC.

V and J are TRBV9 and TRBJ1-5; D remains unclear. CDR3 length: 14 residues. V lost 0 bases and J lost 7, with 11 bases in between. Germline CDR1 is SGDLS and CDR2 is YYNGEE. The CDR3 spells CASSVEVADQPQHF. CDR3 DNA: TGTGCCAGCAGCGTAGAGGTAGCAGACCAGCCCCAGCATTTT.

The chain couples TRBV5-5 to TRBJ1-2; 11 positions match TRBD1. The CDR3 length is 14 residues. V dropped 1 base and J dropped 9; count of bases not matched to a gene: 5. CDR1 and CDR2 (germline): SGHKS, YYEKEE (reference sequence). CDR3 sequence (DNA): TGTGCCAGCAGCTTGAAAGGACAGGGGGCCAGCTACACCTTC. It codes for CASSLKGQGASYTF.

The chain employs TRBV5-1 and TRBJ2-1; TRBD2 aligns across 10 bases. The CDR3 sequence is 15 residues long. Germline CDR1 is SGHRS and CDR2 is YFSETQ. Unmatched junction bases numbered 3, after V lost 4 bases and J lost 2 bases. This CDR3 reads CASSITSGAYNEQFF. The CDR3 nucleotides are TGCGCCAGCAGCATCACTAGCGGGGCCTACAATGAGCAGTTCTTC.

The chain links TRBV5-8 to TRBJ1-5, with unresolved D. CDR1 and CDR2 (germline): SGHTS, YDEGEE. The CDR3 covers 13 residues. The V end was cut by 4 bases, the J end by 4 bases, with 9 bases between. This chain's CDR3 is CASSQGRNQPQHF. For the CDR3, the DNA is TGTGCCAGCAGCCAAGGCCGAAATCAGCCCCAGCATTTT.

The V call is TRBV19, the J call TRBJ2-2; maybe TRBD1 (5 bases). Germline-derived CDR1 and CDR2 are LNHDA and SQIVND (reference sequence). CDR3 size: 13 residues. V lost 8 bases, J lost 2 bases, and 9 bases lay in between. Here the CDR3 reads CASETGNTGELFF. DNA of the CDR3: TGTGCCAGTGAAACAGGCAACACCGGGGAGCTGTTTTTT.

The chain uses TRBV29-1 and TRBJ2-1; 11 bases are a match to TRBD2. CDR1 is SQVTM, CDR2 ANQGSEA, per germline. The CDR3 consists of 13 residues. After removal of 4 bases from V and 8 bases from J, the junction contained 4 bases not matched to a gene. For the CDR3, the DNA is TGCAGCGTTGTTACTAGCGGGAGCTATGAGCAGTTCTTC. Its protein product is CSVVTSGSYEQFF.

The V and J genes are TRBV28 and TRBJ2-6; a weak D match, TRBD1 (5 bases). CDR1 and CDR2 (germline): MDHEN, SYDVKM. Trimming took off 6 bases at V and 3 bases at J, with 15 bases between the two ends. The CDR3 extends over 16 amino acids. The CDR3 spells CASSSAAQVGANVLTF. DNA of the CDR3: TGTGCCAGCAGCTCAGCCGCACAGGTTGGGGCCAACGTCCTGACTTTC.

Worth noting for this clone: This same CDR3 is encoded by further DNA sequences in the sample. This sequence joins TRBV15 and TRBJ1-4; D unclear. CDR1 is LNHNV, CDR2 YYDKDF, per germline (reference sequence). The V gene lost 1 base and the J gene lost 8 bases, with 5 bases spanning the gap. The CDR3 totals 12 residues. The CDR3 reads CATSRVGEKLFF. DNA for the CDR3: TGTGCCACCAGCAGAGTCGGGGAAAAACTGTTTTTT. Combining the CDR3 with reference TRBV15 and TRBJ1-4 gives the whole variable domain DAMVIQNPRYQVTQFGKPVTLSCSQTLNHNVMYWYQQKSSQAPKLLFHYYDKDFNNEADTPDNFQSRRPNTSFCFLDIRSPGLGDTAMYLCATSRVGEKLFFGSGTQLSVL.

J is TRBJ2-7 and V is TRBV6-5; 11 bases match TRBD2. Trimming took 6 bases from V and 1 from J; bases not matched to a gene: 5. Germline CDR1 reads MNHEY; CDR2 reads SVGAGI. The CDR3 consists of 15 residues. This CDR3 is CASRKASGRSYEQYF. The CDR3 DNA reads TGTGCCAGCAGAAAAGCTAGCGGGAGGTCCTACGAGCAGTACTTC.

CDR3 amino acids: CASSPRETGTLDEQYF. Here the CDR3 DNA reads TGCGCCAGCAGTCCACGAGAAACGGGGACTTTGGACGAGCAGTACTTC. The chain has TRBV23-1 and TRBJ2-7; tentative D call: TRBD2 (6 bases). TRBV23-1 is sorted into the ORF group, with uncertain function. The CDR3 loop spans 16 amino acids. With 4 bases removed from V and 5 bases from J, the gap between germline ends came to 21 bases.

The chain is built from TRBV7-9 and TRBJ2-3; 8 nucleotides align to TRBD2. Germline values: CDR1 SEHNR, CDR2 FQNEAQ (reference sequence). Unmatched junction bases numbered 17, after V lost 5 bases and J lost 7 bases. This CDR3 has 17 residues. CDR3 region: CASSILAAGVKPNTQYF. The CDR3 bases are TGTGCCAGCAGCATCCTCGCAGCGGGAGTTAAGCCGAATACGCAGTATTTT.

V gene TRBV28 combines with J gene TRBJ1-5; maybe TRBD1 (5 bases). Germline CDR1 MDHEN, CDR2 SYDVKM. V was pared by 3 bases and J by 7 bases, with 16 bases between. The CDR3 totals 15 residues. The CDR3, as DNA: TGTGCCAGCAGTTTTCGGGGCGGGGGTGGCCAGCCCCAGCATTTT. Encoded protein: CASSFRGGGGQPQHF. The whole variable domain, remainder taken from reference TRBV28 and TRBJ1-5, is DVKVTQSSRYLVKRTGEKVFLECVQDMDHENMFWYRQDPGLGLRLIYFSYDVKMKEKGDIPEGYSVSREKKERFSLILESASTNQTSMYLCASSFRGGGGQPQHFGDGTRLSIL.

Note on this clone: Other DNA variants within this sample encode the same CDR3. V usage is TRBV18 and J usage is TRBJ2-3; D not certain. Trimming shortened V by 2 bases and J by 4 bases, and 4 bases separated the two germline ends. Germline-derived CDR1 and CDR2 are KGHSH and LQKENI. This CDR3 is built from 12 residues. CDR3 DNA sequence: TGTGCCAGCTCACCAAAAGCAGATACGCAGTATTTT. Translated, it gives CASSPKADTQYF.

The rearrangement uses TRBV10-1 and TRBJ2-7; the D is unclear. V was trimmed by 6 bases and J by 3 bases, leaving 12 bases between them. CDR3 size: 13 residues. From germline, CDR1 is WNHNN and CDR2 SYGVQD (reference sequence). The CDR3 loop reads CASSSPGGYEQYF. The CDR3 nucleotides are TGCGCCAGCAGCTCTCCCGGCGGCTACGAGCAGTACTTC.

The rearrangement uses TRBV7-9 and TRBJ2-7; D is unresolved. Germline values: CDR1 SEHNR, CDR2 FQNEAQ (reference sequence). V lost 4 bases, J lost 0 bases, and 7 bases lay in between. The CDR3 has 13 residues. Here the CDR3 DNA reads TGTGCCAGCAGCTCGCTAACCTCCTACGAGCAGTACTTC. Translation: CASSSLTSYEQYF.

J is TRBJ1-5 and V is TRBV18; 7 positions agree with TRBD1. The length of the CDR3 is 15 residues. The ends lost 2 bases at V and 3 bases at J; junction bases unmatched: 4. Germline V CDR1 and CDR2: KGHSH, LQKENI. The CDR3 protein is CASSPSGQTNQPQHF. CDR3 nucleotides: TGTGCCAGCTCACCATCGGGACAGACCAATCAGCCCCAGCATTTT. The full variable domain, its missing parts supplied by reference TRBV18 and TRBJ1-5, is NAGVMQNPRHLVRRRGQEARLRCSPMKGHSHVYWYRQLPEEGLKFMVYLQKENIIDESGMPKERFSAEFPKEGPSILRIQQVVRGDSAAYFCASSPSGQTNQPQHFGDGTRLSIL.

V is TRBV7-9 and J is TRBJ2-5; weak D call: TRBD1 (6 bases). V lost 3 bases, J lost 0 bases, and 23 bases lay in between. The CDR3 is 19 residues long. Looked up from germline, CDR1 is SEHNR and CDR2 is FQNEAQ (reference sequence). The CDR3: CASSFRKGGRQMYQETQYF. The CDR3 DNA reads TGTGCCAGCAGCTTCCGAAAAGGGGGTCGGCAGATGTACCAAGAGACCCAGTACTTC.

This clone was detected once. The chain combines TRBV2 with TRBJ2-1, with D perhaps TRBD1 or TRBD2 (5 bases each). CDR1 is SNHLY, CDR2 FYNNEI, per germline. V was cut by 6 bases and J by 4 bases, with 13 bases left in between. This CDR3 is 14 amino acids long. The CDR3 is CASRDTGPYNEQFF. CDR3 in DNA: TGTGCCAGCAGGGATACGGGACCTTACAATGAGCAGTTCTTC.

J is TRBJ2-5 and V is TRBV29-1; 12 bases map to TRBD2. V was clipped by 5 bases and J by 3 bases; unmatched bases: 16. The germline V gene has CDR1 SQVTM and CDR2 ANQGSEA. CDR3 length: 18 residues. CDR3 nucleotide sequence: TGCAGCGTTCGGCGGGACGTGCGGCTAGCGGGAGGGAAAGAGACCCAGTACTTC. Translated, it gives CSVRRDVRLAGGKETQYF.

A remark on this clone: The sample carries other DNA sequences with the same CDR3. V gene TRBV14 combines with J gene TRBJ2-1; tentative D call: TRBD1 (6 bases). The ends were cut back, 1 base at V and 5 bases at J, with 9 bases in the middle. The CDR3 is 14 amino acids. CDR1 is SGHDN, CDR2 FVKESK, per germline. CDR3 nucleotides: TGTGCCAGCAGCCAAGTAAACAGGGACAATGAGCAGTTCTTC. It codes for CASSQVNRDNEQFF.

Concerning this clone itself: Other DNA variants within this sample encode the same CDR3. The chain is built from TRBV5-1 and TRBJ2-7; D gene unclear. The V gene's germline CDR1 is SGHRS and CDR2 YFSETQ. V lost 0 bases, J lost 0 bases, and 4 bases lay in between. The CDR3 runs to 13 residues. The chain's CDR3 is CASSLDYSYEQYF. As DNA, the CDR3 is TGCGCCAGCAGCTTGGATTACTCCTACGAGCAGTACTTC.